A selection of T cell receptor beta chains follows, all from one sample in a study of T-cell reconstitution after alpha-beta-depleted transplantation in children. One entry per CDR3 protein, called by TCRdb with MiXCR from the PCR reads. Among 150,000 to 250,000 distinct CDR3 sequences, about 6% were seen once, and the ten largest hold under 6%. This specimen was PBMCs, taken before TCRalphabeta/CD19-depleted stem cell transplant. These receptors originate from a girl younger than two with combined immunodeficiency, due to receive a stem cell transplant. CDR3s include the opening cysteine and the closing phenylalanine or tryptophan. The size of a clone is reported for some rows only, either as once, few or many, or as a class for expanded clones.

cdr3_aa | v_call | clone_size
CASSLYTLRIETQYF | TRBV28 | many
CASSQGAVVGGGELFF | TRBV4-2 | -
CASSPRGSIYGYTF | TRBV27 | few
CSARDLSRSSQANTGELFF | TRBV20-1 | many
CASSPPPRRLGANVLTF | TRBV12-3/TRBV12-4 | many
CASSPRDRGEYGYTF | TRBV11-3 | few
CASSWGLPRANVLTF | TRBV6-5 | many
CAFGQGSSYEQYF | TRBV7-9 | many
CASSPRTASGNQPQHF | TRBV19 | few
CSVRASSGNTIYF | TRBV29-1 | many
CASTPLAGAGEQFF | TRBV5-1 | many
CSAREVGFTEAFF | TRBV20-1 | many
CSVAGRTSGRPYEQYF | TRBV29-1 | many
CASSVGRRNSGANVLTF | TRBV9 | many
CASSVGLQINSPLHF | TRBV9 | many
CASSGWGGETQYF | TRBV28 | many
CASSYSIVGTGFYEQYF | TRBV6-2/TRBV6-3 | many
CASSPKGWGYTEAFF | TRBV5-1 | few
CASSQGTGVAKNIQYF | TRBV4-3 | many
CSVEGTPGIDTQYF | TRBV29-1 | many
CASSYSGPNTGELFF | TRBV6-5 | many
CASSARQGSSTEAFF | TRBV5-1 | many
CSGKPWSYNEQFF | TRBV20-1 | many
CASSGGMYGYTF | TRBV7-8 | many
CAISESGGVLAKNIQYF | TRBV10-3 | many
CASSQDATSGRMETQYF | TRBV4-3 | many
CASSLAMLSYFDEQYF | TRBV7-2 | many
CSARDRQGLYEQYF | TRBV20-1 | many
CASSVGLWRGANVLTF | TRBV9 | few
CASSQTGWGKLFSEAFF | TRBV14 | -
CAIGGNTGELFF | TRBV10-3 | many
CASSPPGQPYGYTF | TRBV7-9 | many
CASTIFPRDSNYNEQFF | TRBV5-5 | many
CASSLAFGINGYTF | TRBV5-1 | many
CASSSATGSEQYF | TRBV13 | few
CASSQSGGYAMNTEAFF | TRBV4-2 | many
CASSLGPAGPSNQPQHF | TRBV7-9 | few
CASSTPYLTDTQYF | TRBV7-2 | many
CASRGQAPSMPQHF | TRBV6-1 | few
CASSLFKGQDTQYF | TRBV7-2 | many
CASSSGAGELFF | TRBV5-1 | many
CASSLERGQNTEAFF | TRBV13 | many
CASSLSGLAGGVNEQFF | TRBV28 | many
CSVEDPGTGGFEQFF | TRBV29-1 | many
CATSSGQAGSGANVLTF | TRBV15 | few
CASSQRVFSSYEQYF | TRBV28 | -
CATSRDRQAGAGAETQYF | TRBV15 | -
CASSERRLDTEAFF | TRBV18 | many
CASSVEPTTYNEQFF | TRBV5-6 | few
CASSPGRAETQYF | TRBV18 | -
CASSQDRPTSGANEQFF | TRBV4-2 | many
CASSQTYGQGQETQYF | TRBV28 | -
CATAGGGNPYEQYF | TRBV24-1 | many
CASSSTPGAEQYF | TRBV13 | many
CASSPPGLGGHEQYF | TRBV12-3/TRBV12-4 | many
CASSFGAGGTDTQYF | TRBV27 | many
CSVERNQYEQYF | TRBV29-1 | many
CASSPGIEQFF | TRBV7-6 | many
CASSTTGAGNQPQHF | TRBV12-3/TRBV12-4 | many
CASSPSRRVREAFF | TRBV28 | many